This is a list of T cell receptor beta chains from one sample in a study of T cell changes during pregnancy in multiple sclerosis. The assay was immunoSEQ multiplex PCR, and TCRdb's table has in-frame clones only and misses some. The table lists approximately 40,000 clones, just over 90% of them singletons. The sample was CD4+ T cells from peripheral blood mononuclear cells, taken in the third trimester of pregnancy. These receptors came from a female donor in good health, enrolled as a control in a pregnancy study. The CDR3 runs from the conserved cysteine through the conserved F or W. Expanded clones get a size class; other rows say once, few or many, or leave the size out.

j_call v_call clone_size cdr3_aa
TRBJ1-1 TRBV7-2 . CASSVQGQLNTEAFF
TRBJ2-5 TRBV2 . CASARLAGVQETQYF
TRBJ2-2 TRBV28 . CASSPPLAGELFF
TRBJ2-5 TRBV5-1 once CASSTGTGGLETQYF
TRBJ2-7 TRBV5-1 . CASSPGLAAAPSYEQYF
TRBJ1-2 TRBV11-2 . CASSLTGGEGYTF
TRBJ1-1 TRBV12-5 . CASGLVLGTVTEAFF
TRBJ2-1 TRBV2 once CASSEFRRPDNEQFF
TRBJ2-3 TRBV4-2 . CASSHGGKSAGATYF
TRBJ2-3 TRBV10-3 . CATGTDTQYF
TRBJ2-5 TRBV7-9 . CASSLSRLQETQYF
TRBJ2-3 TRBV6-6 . CASSTQRGGPDTQYF
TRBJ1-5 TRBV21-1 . CASSKGGGPSELQPQHF
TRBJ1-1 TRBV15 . CATSRERQKNTEAFF
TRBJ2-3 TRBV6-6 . CASSYGQASTDTQYF
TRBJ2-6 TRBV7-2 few CASNFGGGSGANVLTF
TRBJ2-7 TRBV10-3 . CAISVGDRGSEQYF
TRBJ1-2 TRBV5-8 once CASSAGQQGAGYGYTF
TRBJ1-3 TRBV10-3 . CAISNTGDGNTIYF
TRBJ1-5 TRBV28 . CASSPTGRYQPQHF
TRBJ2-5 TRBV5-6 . CASSPSERTWRETQYF
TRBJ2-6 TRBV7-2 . CASSLATGPGANVLTF
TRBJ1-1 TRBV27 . CASSLGRHRNTEAFF
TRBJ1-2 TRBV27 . CASSPALKGRGAGNYGYTF
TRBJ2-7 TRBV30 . CAWGQGAHEQYF
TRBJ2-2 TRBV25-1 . CASRKGRTGVKDGELFF
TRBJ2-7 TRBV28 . CASSSDRFEQYF
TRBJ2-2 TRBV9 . CASSAQSGTNTGELFF
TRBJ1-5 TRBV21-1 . CASSPPQGEGNQPQHF
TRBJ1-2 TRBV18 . CASSPWTGGSDDGYTF
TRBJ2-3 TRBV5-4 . CAASPAGQISTDTQYF
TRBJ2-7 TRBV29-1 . CSVGDNSYEQYF
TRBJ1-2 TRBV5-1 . CASSSWGGNYGYTF
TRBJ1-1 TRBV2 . CASSEGAMNTEAFF
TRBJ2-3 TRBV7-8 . CASSKRLAESTDTQYF
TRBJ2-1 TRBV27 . CASSPTPTGGRDEQFF
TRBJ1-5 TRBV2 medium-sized CASSEAQGTGNQPQHF
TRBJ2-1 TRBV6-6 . CASINGVGGEYNEQFF
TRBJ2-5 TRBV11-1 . CASSLGFGEETQYF
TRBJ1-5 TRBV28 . CASSFSGSGPHF
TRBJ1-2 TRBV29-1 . CSVPSSGGYTF